One and the same sample provided the 12 T cell receptor beta chains below, sequenced in a study of T-cell memory formation after mild COVID-19. MiXCR was run by TCRdb on the 5' RACE reads, yielding one entry per CDR3 protein. The table records 450,000 to 650,000 distinct CDR3 sequences, roughly 22% of them present only once. The specimen was PBMCs or a T cell subset sorted from them (not recorded which). The source is an adult woman who had mild COVID-19 (a few samples of this study predate the infection). Cell type and time point are not known.

The chain combines TRBV27 with TRBJ2-1; 9 bases fit TRBD2. The CDR3 runs to 16 residues. In germline, CDR1 is MNHEY, CDR2 SMNVEV (reference sequence). Trimming removed 5 bases from V and 4 bases from J; junction bases left unmatched: 9. Written as DNA, the CDR3 is TGTGCCAGCAGTCCCCCTCTGACTAGCGGATACAATGAGCAGTTCTTC. It codes for CASSPPLTSGYNEQFF.

The chain joins TRBV7-9 to TRBJ2-3, with unresolved D. Trimming removed 5 bases from V and 5 bases from J, with 17 bases in between. Germline values: CDR1 SEHNR, CDR2 FQNEAQ (reference sequence). The CDR3 length is 15 residues. The CDR3 protein is CASSQFRRDEDTQYF. The CDR3 coding sequence is TGTGCCAGCAGCCAGTTTAGAAGAGATGAAGATACGCAGTATTTT.

The rearrangement uses TRBV5-1 and TRBJ2-7; maybe TRBD1 (7 bases). V lost 7 bases and J 1 base, leaving 18 bases between the germline ends. CDR1 and CDR2 (germline): SGHRS, YFSETQ. This CDR3 has 15 amino acids. CDR3 bases: TGCGCCAGCGACGATCTACAGGGGACTTCCTACGAGCAGTACTTC. It yields the protein CASDDLQGTSYEQYF.

The chain joins TRBV10-3 to TRBJ1-1, with D tentatively TRBD1 (5 bases). CDR3 size: 14 residues. CDR1 ENHRY and CDR2 SYGVKD come from the germline V gene. Between the trimmed V and J ends, which lost 7 bases and 4 bases, there was a span of 16 bases. CDR3 coding DNA: TGTGCCATCACCAGGACACTCACCGGCACTGAAGCTTTCTTT. This sequence encodes CAITRTLTGTEAFF.

In its sample, this clonotype was seen a few times. The chain employs TRBV5-1 and TRBJ2-2, with D possibly being TRBD2 (6 bases). V lost 3 bases, J lost 3 bases, and 12 bases lay in between. The germline V gene encodes CDR1 SGHRS and CDR2 YFSETQ. CDR3 size: 15 residues. CDR3 nucleotide sequence: TGCGCCAGCAGCTGGGGGGATGGAGACACCGGGGAGCTGTTTTTT. Translation gives CASSWGDGDTGELFF.

This clonotype has just a few counts. The gene calls are TRBV6-5 and TRBJ2-7; 8 bases agree with TRBD2. The CDR3 consists of 15 residues. CDR1 and CDR2 from the germline V gene are MNHEY and SVGAGI. V dropped 4 bases and J dropped 2; count of bases not matched to a gene: 7. Here the CDR3 reads CASSLLAEGTYEQYF. CDR3 bases: TGTGCCAGCAGTTTACTAGCGGAGGGGACCTACGAGCAGTACTTC.

This clonotype came up many times. Sequence at one end of the junction differs from germline and may be a read error. The DNA of the CDR3 is TGTGCCAGCAGTACAGGGGGCTACGAGCAGTACTTC. Amino acid sequence: CASSTGGYEQYF. This rearrangement joins TRBV19 to TRBJ2-7, with 8 bases identical to TRBD1. CDR1 is LNHDA, CDR2 SQIVND, per germline (reference sequence). This CDR3 is built from 12 residues.

The V call is TRBV10-3, the J call TRBJ2-1; unclear D gene. The CDR3 spans 12 residues. The germline V gene has CDR1 ENHRY and CDR2 SYGVKD. With 3 bases removed from V and 10 bases from J, the gap between germline ends came to 10 bases. CDR3 in DNA: TGTGCCATCAGTGAAAAGGGTTTCGAGCAGTTCTTC. Amino acid sequence: CAISEKGFEQFF.

The rearrangement uses TRBV6-2 or TRBV6-3 and TRBJ2-7, with 7 bases fitting TRBD1. Germline lookup yields CDR1 MNHEY and CDR2 SVGEGT. V lost 5 bases, J lost 0 bases, and 7 bases stayed unmatched. The CDR3 spans 15 residues. CDR3 sequence reads: CASSVPGQSSYEQYF. The CDR3 coding sequence is TGTGCCAGCAGTGTCCCGGGACAGAGCTCCTACGAGCAGTACTTC.

This clonotype has just a few counts. The rearrangement links TRBV29-1 to TRBJ2-1; TRBD1 aligns across 9 bases. The CDR3 is 16 amino acids. Germline CDR1 reads SQVTM; CDR2 reads ANQGSEA. V shed 1 base, J shed 6 bases, and the junction held 10 bases outside the gene matches. CDR3 sequence reads: CSVEALDRGLTNEQFF. Written as DNA, the CDR3 is TGCAGCGTTGAAGCCCTCGACAGGGGGTTAACCAATGAGCAGTTCTTC.

This clonotype was recorded at least ten times. The chain is built from TRBV20-1 and TRBJ1-1; D remains ambiguous. V was clipped by 0 bases and J by 3 bases, with 17 bases between them. CDR1 and CDR2 (germline): DFQATT, SNEGSKA (reference sequence). The CDR3 length is 16 residues. For the CDR3, the DNA is TGCAGTGCTAGAGATCACCTTATGGGGATGGACACTGAAGCTTTCTTT. It specifies CSARDHLMGMDTEAFF.

This clonotype was counted a few times. V is TRBV27 and J is TRBJ2-3; D unresolved. The germline V gene has CDR1 MNHEY and CDR2 SMNVEV (reference sequence). The V end was cut by 4 bases, the J end by 6 bases, with 8 bases between. The CDR3 totals 12 residues. CDR3 region: CASSYPWDTQYF. CDR3 DNA: TGTGCCAGCAGTTACCCATGGGATACGCAGTATTTT.